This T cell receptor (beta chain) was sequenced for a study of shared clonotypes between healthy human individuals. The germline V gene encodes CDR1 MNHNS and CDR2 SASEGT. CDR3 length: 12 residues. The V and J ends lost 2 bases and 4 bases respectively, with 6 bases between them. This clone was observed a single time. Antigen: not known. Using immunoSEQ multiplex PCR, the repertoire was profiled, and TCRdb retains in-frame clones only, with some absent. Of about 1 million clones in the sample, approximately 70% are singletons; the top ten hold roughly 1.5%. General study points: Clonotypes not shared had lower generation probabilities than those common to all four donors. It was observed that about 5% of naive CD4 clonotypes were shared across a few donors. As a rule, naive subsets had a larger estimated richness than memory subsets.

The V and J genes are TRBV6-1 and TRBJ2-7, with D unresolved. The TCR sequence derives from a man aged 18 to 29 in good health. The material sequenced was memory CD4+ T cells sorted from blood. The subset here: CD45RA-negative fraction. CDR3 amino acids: CASSEKRYEQYF. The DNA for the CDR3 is TGTGCCAGCAGTGAAAAAAGATACGAGCAGTACTTC.